This T cell receptor (beta chain) was captured by sequencing in a study of identical twins. General study results and limits: Memory repertoires lacked the insertion deficit that abundant cord blood beta clonotypes showed.

About this clonotype itself: No antigen is known for it.

TCRdb analysed the 5' RACE reads with MiXCR anew, one entry per CDR3 protein. The data hold 500,000 to 550,000 distinct CDR3 sequences, with 20% to 25% observed a single time. The germline V gene encodes CDR1 DFQATT and CDR2 SNEGSKA (reference sequence). This CDR3 contains 12 residues. Trimming took 3 bases from V and 1 from J, leaving 4 bases between them. The same data also contributed to another study, on T cells expressing NK-cell markers.

Sequenced input: CD4+ T cells sorted from blood. This receptor was obtained from a woman aged 18 to 35 in good health. V gene TRBV20-1 combines with J gene TRBJ1-5; D is uncertain. The CDR3 DNA is TGCAGTGCTAGGAAGAGCAATCAGCCCCAGCATTTT. Translating gives CSARKSNQPQHF.